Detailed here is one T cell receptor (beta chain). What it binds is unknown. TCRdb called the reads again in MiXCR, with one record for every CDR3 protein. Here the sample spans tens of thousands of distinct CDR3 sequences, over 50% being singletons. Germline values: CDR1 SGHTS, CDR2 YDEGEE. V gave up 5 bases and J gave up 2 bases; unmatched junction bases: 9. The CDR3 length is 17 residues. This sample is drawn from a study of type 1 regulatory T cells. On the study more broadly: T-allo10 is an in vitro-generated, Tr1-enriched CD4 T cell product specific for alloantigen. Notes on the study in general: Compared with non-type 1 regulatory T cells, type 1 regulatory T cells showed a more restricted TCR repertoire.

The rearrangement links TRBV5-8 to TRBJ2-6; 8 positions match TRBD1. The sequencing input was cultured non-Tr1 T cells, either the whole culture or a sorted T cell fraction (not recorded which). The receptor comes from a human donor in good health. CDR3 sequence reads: CASRSRTGQAGANVLTF. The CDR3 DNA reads TGTGCCAGCAGATCGCGGACAGGGCAAGCTGGGGCCAACGTCCTGACTTTC.